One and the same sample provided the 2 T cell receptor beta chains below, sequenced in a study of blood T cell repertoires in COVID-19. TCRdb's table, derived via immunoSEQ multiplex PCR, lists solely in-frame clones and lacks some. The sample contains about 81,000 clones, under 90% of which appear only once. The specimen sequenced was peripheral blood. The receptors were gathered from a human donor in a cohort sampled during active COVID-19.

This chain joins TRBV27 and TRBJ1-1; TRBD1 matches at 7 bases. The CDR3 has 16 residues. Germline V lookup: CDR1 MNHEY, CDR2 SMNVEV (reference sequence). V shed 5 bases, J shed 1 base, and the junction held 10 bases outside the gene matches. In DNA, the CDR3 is TGTGCCAGCAGTCCCGGACAGGTCGGGTGGAACACTGAAGCTTTCTTT. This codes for CASSPGQVGWNTEAFF.

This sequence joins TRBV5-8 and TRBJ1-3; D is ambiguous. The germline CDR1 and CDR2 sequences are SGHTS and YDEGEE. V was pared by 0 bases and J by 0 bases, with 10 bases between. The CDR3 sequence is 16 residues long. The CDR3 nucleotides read TGTGCCAGCAGCTTGGACCTAGGCACCTCTGGAAACACCATATATTTT. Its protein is CASSLDLGTSGNTIYF.